These T cell receptor beta chains were read from a single sample in a study of blood T cell repertoires in COVID-19. Generated by immunoSEQ multiplex PCR, the TCRdb table keeps only in-frame clones and is missing some. Here the sample spans fewer than 300,000 clones, around 90% being singletons. Input material: PBMCs or T cells enriched from blood (not recorded which). The receptors were sampled from a woman under 40 who had recovered from COVID-19. Each CDR3 is given with its conserved first and last residue. Each record gives: D gene, clone size, V gene, J gene, CDR3 protein, CDR3 DNA. The D gene is left open where the match is weak. Some rows have no size entry. The others give once, few or many, or a class for an expanded clone.

>TRBD2|NA|TRBV11-2|TRBJ2-2
CASHRTSENTGELFF
TGTGCCAGCCACAGGACTAGCGAGAACACCGGGGAGCTGTTTTTT
>TRBD1|NA|TRBV5-8|TRBJ2-1
CASSEVGRGRRRDNEQFF
TGTGCCAGCAGCGAAGTGGGCAGGGGGCGCAGGAGGGACAATGAGCAGTTCTTC
>TRBD2|NA|TRBV11-2|TRBJ2-3
CASSSGLAASTDTQYF
TGTGCCAGCAGCTCGGGACTAGCGGCCAGCACAGATACGCAGTATTTT
>TRBD2|NA|TRBV6-4|TRBJ2-7
CATPGGGMSSYEQYF
TGTGCCACCCCGGGAGGCGGGATGAGCTCCTACGAGCAGTACTTC
>NA|NA|TRBV6-5|TRBJ2-7
CAVGRGQNSEQYF
TGTGCCGTGGGCCGAGGACAGAACAGCGAGCAGTACTTC
>NA|NA|TRBV7-3|TRBJ2-7
CASSLAPGQSYEQYF
TGTGCCAGCAGCTTAGCGCCGGGACAATCCTACGAGCAGTACTTC
>NA|NA|TRBV5-1|TRBJ1-1
CASSLAVTAKAFF
TGCGCCAGCAGCTTGGCCGTAACAGCTAAAGCTTTCTTT
>NA|NA|TRBV5-4|TRBJ2-7
CASSLNRESYEQYF
TGTGCCAGCAGCTTGAATCGGGAAAGCTACGAGCAGTACTTC
>NA|few|TRBV9|TRBJ1-3
CASSVGTPSGNTIYF
TGTGCCAGCAGCGTAGGGACACCCTCTGGAAACACCATATATTTT
>NA|NA|TRBV19|TRBJ1-5
CASSIDGQPNQPQHF
TGTGCCAGTAGTATAGATGGACAGCCCAATCAGCCCCAGCATTTT
>NA|NA|TRBV24-1|TRBJ2-3
CAAGISTDTQYF
TGTGCCGCCGGGATAAGCACAGATACGCAGTATTTT
>TRBD1|NA|TRBV2|TRBJ1-2
CASSRDRGMVGYTF
TGTGCCAGCAGCCGGGACAGGGGAATGGTTGGCTACACCTTC
>NA|NA|TRBV9|TRBJ1-3
CASSVEGQTGNTIYF
TGTGCCAGCAGCGTAGAAGGACAGACTGGAAACACCATATATTTT
>TRBD2|NA|TRBV5-8|TRBJ2-3
CASSPWGGPSTDTQYF
TGTGCCAGCAGCCCTTGGGGGGGTCCTAGCACAGATACGCAGTATTTT
>TRBD1|once|TRBV20-1|TRBJ2-1
CSASPGQGTHNEQFF
TGCAGTGCTAGTCCGGGACAGGGGACCCACAATGAGCAGTTCTTC
>NA|few|TRBV7-9|TRBJ1-3
CASSLTQGRNTIYF
TGTGCCAGCAGCTTAACGCAGGGTAGAAACACCATATATTTT
>TRBD1|NA|TRBV30|TRBJ1-4
CAWEQGAANEKLFF
TGTGCCTGGGAACAGGGGGCGGCCAATGAAAAACTGTTTTTT
>TRBD1|NA|TRBV6-4|TRBJ2-1
CASSTTGTGGGEQFF
TGTGCCAGCAGTACAACCGGGACAGGAGGCGGGGAGCAGTTCTTC
>TRBD1|NA|TRBV15|TRBJ1-4
CATSTLRGEKLFF
TGTGCCACCAGCACACTCAGGGGGGAAAAACTGTTTTTT
>NA|NA|TRBV6-2/TRBV6-3|TRBJ1-5
CASSEGHPGSNQPQHF
TGTGCCAGCAGTGAGGGACACCCGGGAAGCAATCAGCCCCAGCATTTT
>NA|NA|TRBV5-1|TRBJ2-7
CASSLGQGGYEQYF
TGCGCCAGCAGCTTGGGGCAGGGGGGCTACGAGCAGTACTTC
>NA|NA|TRBV9|TRBJ2-7
CASSVDGNPYEQYF
TGTGCCAGCAGCGTAGACGGGAACCCCTACGAGCAGTACTTC
>NA|NA|TRBV18|TRBJ1-5
CASSPFDSQPQHF
TGTGCCAGCTCACCTTTCGACAGTCAGCCCCAGCATTTT
>NA|NA|TRBV9|TRBJ1-3
CASSVGAGNSGNTIYF
TGTGCCAGCAGCGTAGGTGCAGGGAACTCTGGAAACACCATATATTTT
>TRBD2|NA|TRBV30|TRBJ2-1
CAWLRLAGSYNEQFF
TGTGCCTGGTTGAGACTAGCGGGCTCTTACAATGAGCAGTTCTTC
>TRBD2|once|TRBV20-1|TRBJ2-3
CSASFGLAGVPDTQYF
TGCAGTGCTAGTTTCGGACTAGCGGGAGTCCCAGATACGCAGTATTTT
>TRBD2|NA|TRBV28|TRBJ2-7
CASSSSGTSSYEQYF
TGTGCCAGCAGCTCTAGCGGGACAAGCTCCTACGAGCAGTACTTC
>NA|NA|TRBV4-1|TRBJ1-5
CASSQSGDQPQHF
TGCGCCAGCAGCCAATCAGGGGACCAGCCCCAGCATTTT
>NA|NA|TRBV28|TRBJ1-1
CASSLSQGRAFF
TGTGCCAGCAGTTTATCCCAGGGAAGGGCTTTCTTT
>NA|NA|TRBV5-1|TRBJ1-5
CASAPTGGGNQPQHF
TGCGCCAGCGCTCCGACGGGGGGAGGCAATCAGCCCCAGCATTTT
>NA|NA|TRBV30|TRBJ1-5
CAWSKGDNQPQHF
TGTGCCTGGAGTAAGGGGGACAATCAGCCCCAGCATTTT
>NA|NA|TRBV7-2|TRBJ1-5
CASRDRFNQPQHF
TGTGCCAGCAGGGACAGATTCAATCAGCCCCAGCATTTT
>TRBD2|once|TRBV3-1/TRBV3-2|TRBJ2-2
CASSQDPWSGTSGNTGELFF
TGTGCCAGCAGCCAAGACCCCTGGAGCGGGACTAGCGGAAACACCGGGGAGCTGTTTTTT
>NA|NA|TRBV28|TRBJ1-1
CASIETGLNTEAFF
TGTGCCAGCATAGAGACAGGTCTGAACACTGAAGCTTTCTTT
>NA|NA|TRBV5-1|TRBJ1-4
CASSLAAGLNEKLFF
TGCGCCAGCAGCTTGGCGGCGGGACTAAATGAAAAACTGTTTTTT
>TRBD1|NA|TRBV4-2|TRBJ2-7
CASSQDQGTGFEQYF
TGTGCCAGCAGCCAAGATCAGGGGACAGGGTTTGAGCAGTACTTC
>NA|NA|TRBV24-1|TRBJ2-3
CATSGGIYTDTQYF
TGTGCCACCAGTGGAGGCATTTACACAGATACGCAGTATTTT
>TRBD2|NA|TRBV6-2/TRBV6-3|TRBJ2-7
CASSLGLAATYEQYF
TGTGCCAGCAGTCTGGGACTAGCGGCCACCTACGAGCAGTACTTC
>TRBD2|NA|TRBV6-5|TRBJ2-1
CASSNPGLGNEQFF
TGTGCCAGCAGTAATCCGGGACTAGGTAATGAGCAGTTCTTC
>TRBD1|NA|TRBV27|TRBJ2-1
CASSDRAPYNEQFF
TGTGCCAGCAGCGACAGGGCTCCCTACAATGAGCAGTTCTTC
>NA|NA|TRBV18|TRBJ2-7
CASSPKTDYSYEQYF
TGTGCCAGCTCACCAAAGACGGACTATTCCTACGAGCAGTACTTC
>TRBD1|NA|TRBV4-3|TRBJ1-2
CASSLQGRDRGPRLRYGYTF
TGCGCCAGCAGCCTCCAAGGCCGGGACAGGGGACCACGTTTGAGGTATGGCTACACCTTC
>NA|NA|TRBV5-4|TRBJ2-7
CASSFDTLEQYF
TGTGCCAGCAGCTTCGACACCCTTGAGCAGTACTTC
>TRBD1|NA|TRBV5-1|TRBJ1-1
CASSLWTGGMDTEAFF
TGCGCCAGCAGCTTGTGGACAGGGGGTATGGACACTGAAGCTTTCTTT
>TRBD2|NA|TRBV15|TRBJ2-1
CATSSRLEMGLAILDEQFF
TGTGCCACCAGCAGCCGACTCGAAATGGGACTAGCGATCCTTGACGAGCAGTTCTTC
>NA|NA|TRBV28|TRBJ2-2
CASSLWEVRPGTGELFF
TGTGCCAGCAGTTTATGGGAAGTACGGCCGGGAACCGGGGAGCTGTTTTTT